This T cell receptor (beta chain) derives from a study of shared clonotypes between healthy human individuals. Profiled with immunoSEQ multiplex PCR; TCRdb holds only in-frame clones, not every one. The table records about 2.4 million clones, approximately 92% of them present only once. The CDR3 loop spans 15 amino acids. The germline gives CDR1 LNHNV, CDR2 YYDKDF (reference sequence). V dropped 3 bases and J dropped 3 bases, with 12 bases sitting between them. The sequence derives from a young man in good health. This chain joins TRBV15 and TRBJ1-5; TRBD1 is a possible D gene (5 bases). The sequenced material came from naive CD4+ T cells sorted from blood. Subset of the sample: CD45RA+ positively selected. CDR3 sequence (DNA): TGTGCCACCAGCAGCGCCGGGACGGACAATCAGCCCCAGCATTTT. Protein sequence: CATSSAGTDNQPQHF. Combining the CDR3 with reference TRBV15 and TRBJ1-5 gives the whole variable domain DAMVIQNPRYQVTQFGKPVTLSCSQTLNHNVMYWYQQKSSQAPKLLFHYYDKDFNNEADTPDNFQSRRPNTSFCFLDIRSPGLGDTAMYLCATSSAGTDNQPQHFGDGTRLSIL.